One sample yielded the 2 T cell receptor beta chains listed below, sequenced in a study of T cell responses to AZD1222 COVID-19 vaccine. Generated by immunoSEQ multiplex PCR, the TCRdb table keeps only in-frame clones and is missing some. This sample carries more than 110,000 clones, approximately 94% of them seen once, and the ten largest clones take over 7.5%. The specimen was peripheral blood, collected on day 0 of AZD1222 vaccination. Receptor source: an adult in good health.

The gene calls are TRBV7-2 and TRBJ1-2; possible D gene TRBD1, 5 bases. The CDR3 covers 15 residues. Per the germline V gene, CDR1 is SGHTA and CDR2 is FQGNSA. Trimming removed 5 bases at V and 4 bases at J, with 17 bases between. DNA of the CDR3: TGTGCCAGCAGCATATTGTCAGGGAGCGGCTATGGCTACACCTTC. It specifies CASSILSGSGYGYTF.

Written as DNA, the CDR3 is TGTGCCAGCAGCTTCGGCCCAAACTCTGGGGCCAACGTCCTGACTTTC. It is translated as CASSFGPNSGANVLTF. The J gene is TRBJ2-6, the V gene TRBV7-3; D remains unclear. Germline loops: CDR1 SGHTA, CDR2 FQGTGA. V was trimmed by 3 bases and J by 0 bases, leaving 9 bases between them. CDR3 length: 16 amino acids.